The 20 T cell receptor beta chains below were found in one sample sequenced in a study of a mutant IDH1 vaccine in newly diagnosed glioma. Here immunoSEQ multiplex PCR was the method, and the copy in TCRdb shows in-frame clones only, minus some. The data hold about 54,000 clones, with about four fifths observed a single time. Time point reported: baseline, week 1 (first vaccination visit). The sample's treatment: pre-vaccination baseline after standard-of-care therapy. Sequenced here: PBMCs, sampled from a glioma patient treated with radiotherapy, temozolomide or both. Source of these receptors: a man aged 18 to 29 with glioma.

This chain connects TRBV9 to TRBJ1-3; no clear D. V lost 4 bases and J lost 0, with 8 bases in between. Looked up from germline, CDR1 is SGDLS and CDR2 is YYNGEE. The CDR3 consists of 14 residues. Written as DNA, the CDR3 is TGTGCCAGCAGCATAGAGAGCTCTGGAAACACCATATATTTT. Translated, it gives CASSIESSGNTIYF.

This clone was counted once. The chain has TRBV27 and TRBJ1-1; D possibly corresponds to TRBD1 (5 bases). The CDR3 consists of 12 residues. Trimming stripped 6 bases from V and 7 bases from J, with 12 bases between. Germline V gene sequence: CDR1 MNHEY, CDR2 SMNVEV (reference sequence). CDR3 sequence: CASRGDSLEAFF. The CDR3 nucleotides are TGTGCCAGCAGAGGGGATAGTCTTGAAGCTTTCTTT.

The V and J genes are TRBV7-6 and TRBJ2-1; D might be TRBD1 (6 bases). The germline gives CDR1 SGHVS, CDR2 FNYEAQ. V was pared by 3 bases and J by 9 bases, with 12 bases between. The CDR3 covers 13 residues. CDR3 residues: CASSLRGSGEQFF. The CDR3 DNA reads TGTGCCAGCAGCTTGAGGGGGAGCGGTGAGCAGTTCTTC.

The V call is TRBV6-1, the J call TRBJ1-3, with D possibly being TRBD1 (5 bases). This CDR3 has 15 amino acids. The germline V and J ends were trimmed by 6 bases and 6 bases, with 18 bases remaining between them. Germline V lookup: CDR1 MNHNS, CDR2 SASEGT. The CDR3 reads CASRLGEQVENTIYF. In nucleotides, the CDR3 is TGTGCCAGCAGACTAGGGGAACAGGTAGAAAACACCATATATTTT.

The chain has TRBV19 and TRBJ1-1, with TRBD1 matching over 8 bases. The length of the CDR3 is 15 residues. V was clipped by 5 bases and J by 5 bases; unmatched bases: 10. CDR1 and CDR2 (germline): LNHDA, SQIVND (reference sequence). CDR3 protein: CASSLYGQGETEAFF. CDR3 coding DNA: TGTGCCAGTAGTCTTTACGGACAGGGTGAGACTGAAGCTTTCTTT. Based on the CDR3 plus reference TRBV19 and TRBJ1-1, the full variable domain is DGGITQSPKYLFRKEGQNVTLSCEQNLNHDAMYWYRQDPGQGLRLIYYSQIVNDFQKGDIAEGYSVSREKKESFPLTVTSAQKNPTAFYLCASSLYGQGETEAFFGQGTRLTVV.

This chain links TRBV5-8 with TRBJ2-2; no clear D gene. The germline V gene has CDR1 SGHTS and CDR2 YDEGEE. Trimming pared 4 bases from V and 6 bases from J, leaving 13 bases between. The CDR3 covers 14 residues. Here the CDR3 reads CASSGLTLSGELFF. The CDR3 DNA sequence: TGTGCCAGCAGCGGGCTGACCTTATCCGGGGAGCTGTTTTTT. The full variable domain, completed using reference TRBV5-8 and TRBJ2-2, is EAGVTQSPTHLIKTRGQQATLRCSPISGHTSVYWYQQALGLGLQFLLWYDEGEERNRGNFPPRFSGRQFPNYSSELNVNALELEDSALYLCASSGLTLSGELFFGEGSRLTVL.

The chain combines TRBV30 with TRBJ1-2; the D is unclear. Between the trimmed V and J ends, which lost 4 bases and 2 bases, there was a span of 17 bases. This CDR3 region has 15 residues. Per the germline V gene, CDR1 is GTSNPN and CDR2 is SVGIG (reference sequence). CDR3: CAWIAKKGGNYGYTF. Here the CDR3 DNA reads TGTGCCTGGATCGCGAAGAAGGGTGGGAACTATGGCTACACCTTC.

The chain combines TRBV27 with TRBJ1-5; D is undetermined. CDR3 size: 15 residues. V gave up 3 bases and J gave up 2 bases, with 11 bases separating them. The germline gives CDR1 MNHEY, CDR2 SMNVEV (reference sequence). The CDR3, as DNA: TGTGCCAGCAGTTTGGGCCTCAACGGCAATCAGCCCCAGCATTTT. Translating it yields CASSLGLNGNQPQHF.

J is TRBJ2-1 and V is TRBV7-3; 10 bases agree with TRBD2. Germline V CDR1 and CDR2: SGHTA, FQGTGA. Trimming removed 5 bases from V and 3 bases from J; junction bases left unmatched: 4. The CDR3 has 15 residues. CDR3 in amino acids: CASSTGLANYNEQFF. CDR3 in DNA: TGTGCCAGCAGCACGGGACTAGCGAACTACAATGAGCAGTTCTTC.

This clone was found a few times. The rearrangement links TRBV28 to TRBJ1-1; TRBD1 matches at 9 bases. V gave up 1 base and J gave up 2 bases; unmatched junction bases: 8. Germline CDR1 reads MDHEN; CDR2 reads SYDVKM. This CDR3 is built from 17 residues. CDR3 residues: CASSLSLRTGANTEAFF. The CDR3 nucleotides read TGTGCCAGCAGTTTATCCCTCAGGACAGGGGCCAACACTGAAGCTTTCTTT. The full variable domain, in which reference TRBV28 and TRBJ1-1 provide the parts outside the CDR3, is DVKVTQSSRYLVKRTGEKVFLECVQDMDHENMFWYRQDPGLGLRLIYFSYDVKMKEKGDIPEGYSVSREKKERFSLILESASTNQTSMYLCASSLSLRTGANTEAFFGQGTRLTVV.

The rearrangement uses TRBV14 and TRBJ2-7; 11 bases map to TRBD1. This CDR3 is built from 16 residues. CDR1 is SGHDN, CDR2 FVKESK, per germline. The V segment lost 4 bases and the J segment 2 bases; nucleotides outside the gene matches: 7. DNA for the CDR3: TGTGCCAGCAGCCTTTGGACAGGGGGCAGGACCTACGAGCAGTACTTC. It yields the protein CASSLWTGGRTYEQYF. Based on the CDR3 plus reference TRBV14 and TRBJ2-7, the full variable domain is EAGVTQFPSHSVIEKGQTVTLRCDPISGHDNLYWYRRVMGKEIKFLLHFVKESKQDESGMPNNRFLAERTGGTYSTLKVQPAELEDSGVYFCASSLWTGGRTYEQYFGPGTRLTVT.

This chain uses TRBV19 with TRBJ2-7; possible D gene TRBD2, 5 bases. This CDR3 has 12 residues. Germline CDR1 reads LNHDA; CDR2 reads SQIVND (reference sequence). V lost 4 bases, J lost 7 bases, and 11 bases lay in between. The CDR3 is CASSTTPGEQYF. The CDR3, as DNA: TGTGCCAGTAGTACCACACCGGGGGAGCAGTACTTC.

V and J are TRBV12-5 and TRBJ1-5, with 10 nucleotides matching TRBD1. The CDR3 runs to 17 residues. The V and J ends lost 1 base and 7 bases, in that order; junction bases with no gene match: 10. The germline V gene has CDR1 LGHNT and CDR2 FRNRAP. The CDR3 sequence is CASGLDRGTGAGQPQHF. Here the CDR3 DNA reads TGTGCTAGTGGTTTGGACCGCGGGACAGGGGCGGGACAGCCCCAGCATTTT.

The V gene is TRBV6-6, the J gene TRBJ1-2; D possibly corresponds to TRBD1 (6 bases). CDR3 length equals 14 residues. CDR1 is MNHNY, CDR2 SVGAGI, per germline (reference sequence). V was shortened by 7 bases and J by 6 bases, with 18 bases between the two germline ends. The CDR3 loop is CASISRTASHGYTF. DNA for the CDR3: TGTGCCAGCATCTCCAGGACAGCCAGCCATGGCTACACCTTC.

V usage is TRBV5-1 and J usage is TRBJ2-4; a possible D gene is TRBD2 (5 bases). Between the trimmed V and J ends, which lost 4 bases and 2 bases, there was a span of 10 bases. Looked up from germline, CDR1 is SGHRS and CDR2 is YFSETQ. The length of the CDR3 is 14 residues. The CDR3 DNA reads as TGCGCCAGCAGCGACCTAGCCACCAAAAACATTCAGTACTTC. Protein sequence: CASSDLATKNIQYF.

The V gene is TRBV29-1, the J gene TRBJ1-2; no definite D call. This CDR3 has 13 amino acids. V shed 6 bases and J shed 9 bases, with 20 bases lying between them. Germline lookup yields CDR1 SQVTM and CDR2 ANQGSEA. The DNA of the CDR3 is TGCAGCGTATTGGCAGGTTCCCTATTTAGCTACACCTTC. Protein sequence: CSVLAGSLFSYTF.

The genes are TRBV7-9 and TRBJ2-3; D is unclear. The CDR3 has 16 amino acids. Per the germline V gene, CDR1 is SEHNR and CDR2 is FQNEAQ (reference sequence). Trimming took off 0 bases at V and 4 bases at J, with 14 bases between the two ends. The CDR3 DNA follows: TGTGCCAGCAGCTTAGCTCCAGGAAGGCAAGCAGATACGCAGTATTTT. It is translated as CASSLAPGRQADTQYF. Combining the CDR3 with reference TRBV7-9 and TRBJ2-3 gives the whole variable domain DTGVSQNPRHKITKRGQNVTFRCDPISEHNRLYWYRQTLGQGPEFLTYFQNEAQLEKSRLLSDRFSAERPKGSFSTLEIQRTEQGDSAMYLCASSLAPGRQADTQYFGPGTRLTVL.

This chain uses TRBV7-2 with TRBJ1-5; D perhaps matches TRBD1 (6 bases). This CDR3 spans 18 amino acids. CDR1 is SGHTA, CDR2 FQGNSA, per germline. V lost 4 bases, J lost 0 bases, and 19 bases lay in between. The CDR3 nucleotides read TGTGCCAGCAGCTCCCTCGGGATTCAGACAGGTAGCAATCAGCCCCAGCATTTT. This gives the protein CASSSLGIQTGSNQPQHF.

The DNA of the CDR3 is TGTGCCAGCAGCCAAGCCTTGACAGGCTATAGCAATCAGCCCCAGCATTTT. Its translation: CASSQALTGYSNQPQHF. The J gene is TRBJ1-5, the V gene TRBV4-2; D possibly corresponds to TRBD1 (6 bases). The CDR3 runs 17 residues. Trimming shortened V by 1 base and J by 0 bases, and 13 bases separated the two germline ends. CDR1 is LGHNA, CDR2 YNFKEQ, per germline.

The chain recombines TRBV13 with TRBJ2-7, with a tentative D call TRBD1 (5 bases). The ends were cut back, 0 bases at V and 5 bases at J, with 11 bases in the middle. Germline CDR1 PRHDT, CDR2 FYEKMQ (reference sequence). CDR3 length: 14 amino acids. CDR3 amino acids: CASSLGDNTHEQYF. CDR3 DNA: TGTGCCAGCAGCTTAGGGGACAATACTCACGAGCAGTACTTC. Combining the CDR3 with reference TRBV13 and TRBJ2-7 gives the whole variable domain AAGVIQSPRHLIKEKRETATLKCYPIPRHDTVYWYQQGPGQDPQFLISFYEKMQSDKGSIPDRFSAQQFSDYHSELNMSSLELGDSALYFCASSLGDNTHEQYFGPGTRLTVT.